Presented here are 23 T cell receptor beta chains from one specimen sequenced in a study of blood T cell repertoires in COVID-19. Sequencing was performed with immunoSEQ multiplex PCR; in TCRdb, only in-frame clones are kept and a portion is missing. This table has approximately 380,000 clones, about nine tenths appearing once. The sample comprised PBMCs or T cells enriched from blood (not recorded which). The receptors derive from a woman between 40 and 55 years old who had been exposed to COVID-19.

This clone was observed a few times. The chain employs TRBV13 and TRBJ1-2, with no clear D. Germline lookup yields CDR1 PRHDT and CDR2 FYEKMQ (reference sequence). V was trimmed by 4 bases and J by 7 bases, leaving 28 bases between them. The length of the CDR3 is 18 residues. CDR3 loop: CASSSRTIQKEGLSGYTF. The CDR3 bases are TGTGCCAGCAGCTCGCGAACGATCCAAAAAGAGGGCCTCTCTGGCTACACCTTC.

The chain links TRBV3-1 (or the pseudogene TRBV3-2) to TRBJ1-2; D is possibly TRBD1 (6 bases). V was shortened by 2 bases and J by 7 bases, with 14 bases between the two germline ends. The CDR3 is made up of 14 amino acids. The germline V gene encodes CDR1 LGHDT and CDR2 YNNKEL (reference sequence). CDR3 amino acids: CASSQLQGRGGYTF. CDR3 sequence (DNA): TGTGCCAGCAGCCAATTACAGGGTCGGGGTGGCTACACCTTC.

This clone was seen a handful of times. The chain couples TRBV19 to TRBJ1-4; D call uncertain. Germline assignment: CDR1 LNHDA and CDR2 SQIVND (reference sequence). Between the trimmed V and J ends, which lost 2 bases and 5 bases, there was a span of 15 bases. This CDR3 has 16 amino acids. This chain's CDR3 is CASSIQRGSRNEKLFF. CDR3 nucleotide sequence: TGTGCCAGTAGTATACAGCGCGGCAGTAGAAATGAAAAACTGTTTTTT.

J is TRBJ2-7 and V is TRBV27; D might be TRBD2 (5 bases). The V gene's germline CDR1 is MNHEY and CDR2 SMNVEV (reference sequence). The CDR3 sequence is 14 residues long. The V end lost 4 bases, the J end lost 6 bases, and 16 bases lay between the germline ends. CDR3 nucleotide sequence: TGTGCCAGCAGTTCCCAGCTCCGGGGATCCGAGCAGTACTTC. As protein: CASSSQLRGSEQYF.

The V gene is TRBV6-5, the J gene TRBJ1-2; 7 nucleotides line up with TRBD1. V gave up 2 bases and J gave up 2 bases; unmatched junction bases: 2. Germline values: CDR1 MNHEY, CDR2 SVGAGI. CDR3 length equals 14 residues. The DNA of the CDR3 is TGTGCCAGCAGTTACCTGGGACAGAACTATGGCTACACCTTC. This codes for CASSYLGQNYGYTF.

CDR3: CATSDFRTGAYEQYF. The CDR3 region has the DNA TGTGCCACCAGTGATTTTAGGACAGGGGCCTACGAGCAGTACTTC. The chain joins TRBV24-1 to TRBJ2-7; 9 nucleotides align to TRBD1. Germline-derived CDR1 and CDR2 are KGHDR and SFDVKD. Trimming took 1 base from V and 2 from J; bases not matched to a gene: 2. This CDR3 spans 15 amino acids.

This chain joins TRBV19 and TRBJ1-5, with D tentatively TRBD1 (6 bases). From germline, CDR1 is LNHDA and CDR2 SQIVND (reference sequence). The ends were cut back, 8 bases at V and 0 bases at J, with 14 bases in the middle. This CDR3 spans 15 amino acids. Here the CDR3 reads CASSRTDYSNQPQHF. DNA of the CDR3: TGTGCCAGTTCCAGGACAGATTATAGCAATCAGCCCCAGCATTTT.

The chain carries TRBV5-4 and TRBJ1-1; possibly TRBD1 for D (6 bases). CDR3 size: 15 residues. Trimming took 4 bases from V and 2 from J, leaving 15 bases between them. The germline V gene encodes CDR1 SGHNT and CDR2 YYREEE (reference sequence). CDR3 nucleotides: TGTGCCAGCAGCCCACTGGGTGGGACAAACACTGAAGCTTTCTTT. This codes for CASSPLGGTNTEAFF.

The chain has TRBV7-6 and TRBJ2-7, with a tentative D call TRBD2 (6 bases). V was trimmed by 5 bases and J by 4 bases, leaving 15 bases between them. The CDR3 consists of 14 residues. Looked up from germline, CDR1 is SGHVS and CDR2 is FNYEAQ. The CDR3 protein is CASSPGLTTYEQYF. The CDR3 DNA is TGTGCCAGCAGCCCCGGACTAACCACTTACGAGCAGTACTTC.

The V and J genes are TRBV4-3 and TRBJ1-2, with 7 bases identical to TRBD1. The CDR3 is 16 amino acids. V lost 0 bases and J lost 8; bases outside the gene matches: 12. In germline, CDR1 is LGHNA, CDR2 YSLEER. In DNA form, the CDR3 reads TGCGCCAGCAGCCAAGATTATGACAGGGCCTTCGGAGGCTACACCTTC. This sequence encodes CASSQDYDRAFGGYTF.

The rearrangement links TRBV7-2 to TRBJ2-5, with 7 bases lining up with TRBD2. V dropped 5 bases and J dropped 5; count of bases not matched to a gene: 8. The CDR3 consists of 14 residues. CDR1 is SGHTA, CDR2 FQGNSA, per germline. CDR3 nucleotide sequence: TGTGCCAGCAGCCCTGGGGGGGGATCCGAGACCCAGTACTTC. The encoded protein is CASSPGGGSETQYF.

Comments on this clone: At one boundary the junction diverges from the germline segment, which might be a read error. The chain links TRBV6-2 or TRBV6-3 to TRBJ1-3; no reliable D call. Germline V gives CDR1 MNHEY, CDR2 SVGEGT. The CDR3 runs to 12 residues. CDR3 protein: CASSHSGNTIYF. The CDR3 DNA reads TGTGCCAGCAGTCACTCTGGAAACACCATATATTTT.

On this clone itself: Other DNA sequences of this sample code for an identical CDR3. The rearrangement uses TRBV19 and TRBJ1-1; TRBD1 might be the D (5 bases). V shed 2 bases and J shed 5 bases, with 9 bases lying between them. Germline CDR1 and CDR2: LNHDA and SQIVND (reference sequence). The CDR3 consists of 13 residues. CDR3 region: CASSIRGGTEAFF. CDR3 sequence (DNA): TGTGCCAGTAGTATAAGGGGTGGAACTGAAGCTTTCTTT.

This clone appeared a single time. This sequence joins TRBV10-3 and TRBJ2-7; 9 bases line up with TRBD1. Germline CDR1 and CDR2: ENHRY and SYGVKD. This CDR3 has 15 amino acids. J was trimmed by 7 bases and V by 6 bases; bases with no gene match: 13. Here the CDR3 DNA reads TGTGCCATCAGCGGACAGGGACAGGGCTCGGGGGAGCAGTACTTC. Translated, it gives CAISGQGQGSGEQYF.

This clone was found once. The chain uses TRBV19 and TRBJ1-4; 10 bases align to TRBD1. The CDR3 consists of 16 residues. The germline V gene has CDR1 LNHDA and CDR2 SQIVND (reference sequence). V lost 6 bases and J lost 0; bases outside the gene matches: 4. The CDR3 DNA is TGTGCCAGTAGGAGGGACAGGGGCACAACTAATGAAAAACTGTTTTTT. Its protein is CASRRDRGTTNEKLFF.

CDR3 sequence reads: CASSYGSKGGYTF. The CDR3 DNA sequence: TGTGCCAGCAGTTACGGGTCGAAGGGGGGCTACACCTTC. The chain is built from TRBV6-2 or TRBV6-3 and TRBJ1-2; possible D gene TRBD1, 5 bases. The CDR3 is 13 amino acids. The V end was cut by 2 bases, the J end by 8 bases, with 12 bases between. CDR1 and CDR2 (germline): MNHEY, SVGEGT.

J is TRBJ2-1 and V is TRBV19; 7 nucleotides match TRBD1. CDR3 length equals 14 residues. The trim removed 5 bases at V and 8 bases at J, leaving 9 bases unmatched. Germline CDR1 and CDR2: LNHDA and SQIVND (reference sequence). The chain's CDR3 is CASSVGTAVDEQFF. DNA for the CDR3: TGTGCCAGTAGTGTCGGGACAGCGGTAGATGAGCAGTTCTTC.

V usage is TRBV9 and J usage is TRBJ1-3; perhaps TRBD1 as D (5 bases). V was clipped by 0 bases and J by 0 bases, with 10 bases between them. Germline loops: CDR1 SGDLS, CDR2 YYNGEE. The CDR3 sequence is 16 residues long. CDR3 nucleotide sequence: TGTGCCAGCAGCGTAGATGGGGCGGCCTCTGGAAACACCATATATTTT. Protein: CASSVDGAASGNTIYF.

The chain links TRBV11-3 to TRBJ2-1; 7 bases align to TRBD2. V trimming: 5 bases; J trimming: 10 bases; junction bases outside the gene matches: 11. The V gene's germline CDR1 is SGHNT and CDR2 YENEEA. The CDR3 length is 14 residues. CDR3: CASSVPGLPPEQFF. In DNA, the CDR3 is TGTGCCAGCAGCGTTCCGGGACTACCACCCGAGCAGTTCTTC.

The chain recombines TRBV19 with TRBJ1-5, with D possibly being TRBD1 (5 bases). The germline gives CDR1 LNHDA, CDR2 SQIVND (reference sequence). This CDR3 is 15 amino acids long. V gave up 5 bases and J gave up 5 bases, with 16 bases separating them. CDR3 in amino acids: CASSLPGLNDQPQHF. For the CDR3, the DNA is TGTGCCAGTAGTCTACCGGGACTGAACGATCAGCCCCAGCATTTT.

The chain has TRBV2 and TRBJ2-1; 7 nucleotides align to TRBD1. The CDR3 totals 13 residues. The V segment lost 5 bases and the J segment 6 bases; nucleotides outside the gene matches: 4. Germline V lookup: CDR1 SNHLY, CDR2 FYNNEI. The CDR3 is CASSYRGINEQFF. CDR3 nucleotide sequence: TGTGCCAGCAGTTACAGGGGAATCAATGAGCAGTTCTTC.

The gene calls are TRBV7-2 and TRBJ2-1; D gene unclear. This CDR3 is built from 15 residues. The germline gives CDR1 SGHTA, CDR2 FQGNSA. V was shortened by 2 bases and J by 0 bases, with 8 bases between the two germline ends. CDR3 coding DNA: TGTGCCAGCAGCTTAACTTCAAGCTCCTACAATGAGCAGTTCTTC. It specifies CASSLTSSSYNEQFF. Looking up the rest from reference TRBV7-2 and TRBJ2-1 gives the full variable domain: GAGVSQSPSNKVTEKGKDVELRCDPISGHTALYWYRQSLGQGLEFLIYFQGNSAPDKSGLPSDRFSAERTGGSVSTLTIQRTQQEDSAVYLCASSLTSSSYNEQFFGPGTRLTVL.

The chain has TRBV4-1 and TRBJ1-1, with TRBD1 matching 11 bases. Germline lookup yields CDR1 MGHRA and CDR2 YSYEKL. This CDR3 has 15 amino acids. After removal of 0 bases from V and 5 bases from J, the junction contained 2 bases not matched to a gene. The CDR3 DNA reads as TGCGCCAGCAGCCAAGAGGGACAGGGGGGAACTGAAGCTTTCTTT. It specifies CASSQEGQGGTEAFF.